The following is a T cell receptor beta chain sequence with its context. What it binds is not known. This sample's treatment: roughly ten-day PBMC culture with coronavirus spike peptide pools or control peptides (ViraFEST assay). Positive PCR dates spanned March to December 2020, predating US Alpha, Beta and Delta variants. These data are taken from a study of vaccination and CD4 T cells after COVID-19. CDR1 SGHVS and CDR2 FNYEAQ come from the germline V gene. Trimming at V came to 1 base and at J to 5 bases, leaving 10 bases not matched to a gene. The length of the CDR3 is 16 residues. Sequenced with the Oncomine TCR Beta short-read assay was DNA taken from cultured CD4+ T cells. From CD4+ T cells that had been cultured, genomic DNA was extracted. TCRdb passed the PCR reads through MiXCR, listing each CDR3 protein once. The sample lists more than 8,000 distinct CDR3 sequences; 65% to 80% were seen once.

The specimen was CD4+ T cells from blood, cultured in vitro. The rearrangement links TRBV7-6 to TRBJ1-2; 7 bases are shared with TRBD1. This clonotype was obtained from a human donor who had recovered from COVID-19. As DNA, the CDR3 is TGTGCCAGCAGCTTAGAGATCGGGGACAGTCAGTATGGCTACACCTTC. Its protein is CASSLEIGDSQYGYTF.